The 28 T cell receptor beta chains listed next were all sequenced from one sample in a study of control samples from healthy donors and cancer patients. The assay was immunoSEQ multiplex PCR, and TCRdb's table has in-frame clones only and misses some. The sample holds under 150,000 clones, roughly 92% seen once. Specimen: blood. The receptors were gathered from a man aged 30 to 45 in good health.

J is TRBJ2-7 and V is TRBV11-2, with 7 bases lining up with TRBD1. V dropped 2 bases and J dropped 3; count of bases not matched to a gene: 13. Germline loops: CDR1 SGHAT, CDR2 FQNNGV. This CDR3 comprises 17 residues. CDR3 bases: TGTGCCAGCAGCTTATCGGCGACAGGGATCATGGTCTACGAGCAGTACTTC. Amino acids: CASSLSATGIMVYEQYF.

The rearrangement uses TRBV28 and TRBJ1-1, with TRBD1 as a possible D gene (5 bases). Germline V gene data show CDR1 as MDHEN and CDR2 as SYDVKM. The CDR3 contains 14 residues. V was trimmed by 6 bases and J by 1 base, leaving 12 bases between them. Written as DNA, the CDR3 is TGTGCCAGCAGAGGCAGGGATACGAACACTGAAGCTTTCTTT. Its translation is CASRGRDTNTEAFF.

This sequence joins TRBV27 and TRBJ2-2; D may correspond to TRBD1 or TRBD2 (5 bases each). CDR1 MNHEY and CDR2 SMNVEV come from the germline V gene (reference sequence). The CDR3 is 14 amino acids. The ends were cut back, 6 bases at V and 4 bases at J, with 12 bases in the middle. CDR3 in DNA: TGTGCCAGCAGCGGGTCAGGGAGCACCGGGGAGCTGTTTTTT. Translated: CASSGSGSTGELFF.

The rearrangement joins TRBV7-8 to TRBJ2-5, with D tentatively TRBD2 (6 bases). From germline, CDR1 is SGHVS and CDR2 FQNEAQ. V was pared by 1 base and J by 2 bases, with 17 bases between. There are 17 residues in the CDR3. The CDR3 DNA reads TGTGCCAGCAGCTTAGGGGCTAGCGTTAGGGTTCAAGAGACCCAGTACTTC. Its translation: CASSLGASVRVQETQYF.

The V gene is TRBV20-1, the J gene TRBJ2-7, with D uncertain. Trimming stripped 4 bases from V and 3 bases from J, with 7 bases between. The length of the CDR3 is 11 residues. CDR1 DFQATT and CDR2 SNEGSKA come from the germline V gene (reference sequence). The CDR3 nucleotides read TGCAGTGCTAAGGGTTTCTACGAGCAGTACTTC. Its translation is CSAKGFYEQYF.

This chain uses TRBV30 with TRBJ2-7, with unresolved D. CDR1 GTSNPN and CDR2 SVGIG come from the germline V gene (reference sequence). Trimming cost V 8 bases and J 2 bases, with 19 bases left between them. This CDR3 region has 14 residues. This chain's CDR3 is CAGDRQITPYEQYF. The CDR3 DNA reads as TGTGCCGGTGACCGACAAATCACCCCCTACGAGCAGTACTTC.

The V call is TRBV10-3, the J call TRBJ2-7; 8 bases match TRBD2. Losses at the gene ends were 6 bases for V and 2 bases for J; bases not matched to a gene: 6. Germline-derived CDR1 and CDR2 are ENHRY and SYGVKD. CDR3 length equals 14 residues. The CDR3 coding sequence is TGTGCCATCAGAAGAAGCGGGAGCCCCTACGAGCAGTACTTC. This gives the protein CAIRRSGSPYEQYF.

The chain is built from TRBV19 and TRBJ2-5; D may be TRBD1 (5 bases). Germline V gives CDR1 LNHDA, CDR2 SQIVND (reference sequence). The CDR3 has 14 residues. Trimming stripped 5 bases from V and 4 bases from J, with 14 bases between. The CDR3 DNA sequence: TGTGCCAGTAGTGCGTCCAGGGTGGGAGAGACCCAGTACTTC. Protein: CASSASRVGETQYF.

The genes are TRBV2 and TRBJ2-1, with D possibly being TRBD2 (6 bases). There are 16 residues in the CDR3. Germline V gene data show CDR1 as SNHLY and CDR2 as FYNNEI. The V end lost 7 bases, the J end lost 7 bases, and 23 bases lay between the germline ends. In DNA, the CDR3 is TGTGCCAGCAACAAGGAAATTGCGGGGAGCCTGAATGAGCAGTTCTTC. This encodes CASNKEIAGSLNEQFF.

The CDR3 sequence: CASSLFSRGRSNYGYTF. In DNA, the CDR3 is TGTGCCAGCAGTTTATTTAGCAGGGGGCGTTCTAACTATGGCTACACCTTC. The rearrangement joins TRBV27 to TRBJ1-2; TRBD1 aligns across 8 bases. Germline CDR1 reads MNHEY; CDR2 reads SMNVEV (reference sequence). J lost 0 bases, V lost 1 base, and 7 bases had no gene match. This CDR3 spans 17 amino acids.

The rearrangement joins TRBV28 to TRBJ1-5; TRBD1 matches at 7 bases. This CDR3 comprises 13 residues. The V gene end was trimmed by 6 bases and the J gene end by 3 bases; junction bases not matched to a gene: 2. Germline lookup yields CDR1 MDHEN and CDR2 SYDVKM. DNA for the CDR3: TGTGCCAGCAGGGACAGGCTCAATCAGCCCCAGCATTTT. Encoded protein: CASRDRLNQPQHF.

In DNA form, the CDR3 reads TGTGCCAGCACCCTCTCGGGTTCCTACAATGAGCAGTTCTTC. Translated, it gives CASTLSGSYNEQFF. This chain joins TRBV6-6 and TRBJ2-1; D is unresolved. Germline CDR1 and CDR2: MNHNY and SVGAGI (reference sequence). The CDR3 contains 14 residues. Trimming took 7 bases from V and 1 from J, leaving 11 bases between them.

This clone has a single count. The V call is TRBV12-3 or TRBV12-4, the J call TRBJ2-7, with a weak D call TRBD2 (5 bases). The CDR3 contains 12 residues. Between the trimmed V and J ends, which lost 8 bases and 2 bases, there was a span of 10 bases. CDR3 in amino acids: CASGRLTYEQYF. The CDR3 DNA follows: TGTGCCAGCGGGAGACTTACCTACGAGCAGTACTTC.

CDR3 in amino acids: CATEAERGRGQPQHF. The CDR3 bases are TGTGCCACCGAGGCAGAGCGAGGCAGGGGTCAGCCCCAGCATTTT. The chain couples TRBV2 to TRBJ1-5; weak D call: TRBD1 (6 bases). Germline V gene data show CDR1 as SNHLY and CDR2 as FYNNEI. With 10 bases removed from V and 6 bases from J, the gap between germline ends came to 22 bases. The length of the CDR3 is 15 residues.

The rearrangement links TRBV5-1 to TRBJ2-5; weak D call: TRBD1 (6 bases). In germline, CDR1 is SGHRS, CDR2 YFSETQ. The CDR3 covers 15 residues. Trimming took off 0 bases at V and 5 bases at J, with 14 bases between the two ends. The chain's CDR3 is CASSLDGRGGETQYF. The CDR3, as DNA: TGCGCCAGCAGCTTGGATGGCAGGGGTGGGGAGACCCAGTACTTC. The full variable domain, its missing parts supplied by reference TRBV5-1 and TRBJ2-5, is KAGVTQTPRYLIKTRGQQVTLSCSPISGHRSVSWYQQTPGQGLQFLFEYFSETQRNKGNFPGRFSGRQFSNSRSEMNVSTLELGDSALYLCASSLDGRGGETQYFGPGTRLLVL.

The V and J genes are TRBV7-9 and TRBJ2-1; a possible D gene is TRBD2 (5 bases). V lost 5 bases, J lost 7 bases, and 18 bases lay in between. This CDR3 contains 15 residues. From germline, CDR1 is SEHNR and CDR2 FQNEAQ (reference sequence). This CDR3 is CASSVTGSGWNEQFF. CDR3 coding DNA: TGTGCCAGCAGCGTAACGGGGTCTGGGTGGAATGAGCAGTTCTTC.

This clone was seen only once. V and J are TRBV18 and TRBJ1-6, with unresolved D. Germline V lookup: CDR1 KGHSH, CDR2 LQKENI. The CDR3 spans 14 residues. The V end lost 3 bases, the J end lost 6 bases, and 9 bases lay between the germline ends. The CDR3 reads CASSPPISNSPLHF. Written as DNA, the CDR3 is TGTGCCAGCTCACCCCCGATCTCTAATTCACCCCTCCACTTT.

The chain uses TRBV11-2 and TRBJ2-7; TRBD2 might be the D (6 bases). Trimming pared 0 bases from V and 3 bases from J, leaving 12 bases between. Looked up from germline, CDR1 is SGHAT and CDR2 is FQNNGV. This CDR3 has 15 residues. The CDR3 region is CASSLEFGTRYEQYF. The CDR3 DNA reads TGTGCCAGCAGCTTAGAGTTTGGGACTCGCTACGAGCAGTACTTC. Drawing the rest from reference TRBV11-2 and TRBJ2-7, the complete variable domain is EAGVAQSPRYKIIEKRQSVAFWCNPISGHATLYWYQQILGQGPKLLIQFQNNGVVDDSQLPKDRFSAERLKGVDSTLKIQPAKLEDSAVYLCASSLEFGTRYEQYFGPGTRLTVT.

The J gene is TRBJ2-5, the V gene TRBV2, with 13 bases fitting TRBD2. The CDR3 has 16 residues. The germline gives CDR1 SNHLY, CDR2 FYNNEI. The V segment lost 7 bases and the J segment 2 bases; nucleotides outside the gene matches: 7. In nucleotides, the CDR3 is TGTGCCAGCACTGGACTAGCGGGAGAAGTGCAAGAGACCCAGTACTTC. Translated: CASTGLAGEVQETQYF.

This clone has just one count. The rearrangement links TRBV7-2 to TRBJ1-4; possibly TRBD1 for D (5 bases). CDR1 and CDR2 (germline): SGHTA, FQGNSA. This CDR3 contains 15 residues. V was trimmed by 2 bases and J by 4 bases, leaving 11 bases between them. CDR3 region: CASSLFSGGNEKLFF. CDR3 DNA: TGTGCCAGCAGCTTATTTTCGGGGGGTAATGAAAAACTGTTTTTT.

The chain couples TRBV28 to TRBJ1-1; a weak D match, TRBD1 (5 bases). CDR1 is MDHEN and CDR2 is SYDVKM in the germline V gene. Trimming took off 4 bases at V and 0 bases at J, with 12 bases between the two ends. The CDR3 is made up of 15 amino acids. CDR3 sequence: CASSWGQVMNTEAFF. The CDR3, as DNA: TGTGCCAGCAGTTGGGGCCAGGTTATGAACACTGAAGCTTTCTTT.

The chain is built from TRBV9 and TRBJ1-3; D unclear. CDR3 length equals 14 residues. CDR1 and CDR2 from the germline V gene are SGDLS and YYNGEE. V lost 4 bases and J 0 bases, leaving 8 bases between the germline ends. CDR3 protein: CASSSGISGNTIYF. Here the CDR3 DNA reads TGTGCCAGCAGCTCAGGCATCTCTGGAAACACCATATATTTT.

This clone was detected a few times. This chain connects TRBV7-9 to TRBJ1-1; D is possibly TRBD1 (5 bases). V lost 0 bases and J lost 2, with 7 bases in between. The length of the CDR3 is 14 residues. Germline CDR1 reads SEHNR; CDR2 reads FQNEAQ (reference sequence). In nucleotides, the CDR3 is TGTGCCAGCAGCTTAGCGAGGGGAAACACTGAAGCTTTCTTT. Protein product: CASSLARGNTEAFF.

The CDR3 DNA reads as TGTGCCAGCATTAGACAGGGGGCGGTCTATGGCTACACCTTC. Protein: CASIRQGAVYGYTF. V and J are TRBV2 and TRBJ1-2, with 10 bases fitting TRBD1. CDR1 is SNHLY and CDR2 is FYNNEI in the germline V gene. V lost 7 bases and J lost 4; bases outside the gene matches: 6. The CDR3 has 14 residues.

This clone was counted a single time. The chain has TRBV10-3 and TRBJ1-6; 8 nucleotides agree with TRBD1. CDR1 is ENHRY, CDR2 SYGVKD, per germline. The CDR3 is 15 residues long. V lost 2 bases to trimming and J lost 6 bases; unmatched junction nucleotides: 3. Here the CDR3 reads CAISEATGANSPLHF. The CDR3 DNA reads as TGTGCCATCAGTGAGGCGACAGGGGCTAATTCACCCCTCCACTTT.

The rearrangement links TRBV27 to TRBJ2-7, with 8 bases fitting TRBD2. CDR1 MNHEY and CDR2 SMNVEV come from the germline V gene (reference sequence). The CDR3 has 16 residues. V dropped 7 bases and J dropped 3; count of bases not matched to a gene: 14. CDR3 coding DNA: TGTGCCAGCACCCCCCGGGAGGGTATGAACCTCTACGAGCAGTACTTC. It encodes CASTPREGMNLYEQYF.

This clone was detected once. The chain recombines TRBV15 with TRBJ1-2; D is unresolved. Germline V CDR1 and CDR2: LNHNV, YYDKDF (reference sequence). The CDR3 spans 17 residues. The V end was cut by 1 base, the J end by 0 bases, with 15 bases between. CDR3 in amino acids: CATSRGGTMFANYGYTF. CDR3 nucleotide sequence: TGTGCCACCAGCAGAGGGGGTACTATGTTTGCTAACTATGGCTACACCTTC.

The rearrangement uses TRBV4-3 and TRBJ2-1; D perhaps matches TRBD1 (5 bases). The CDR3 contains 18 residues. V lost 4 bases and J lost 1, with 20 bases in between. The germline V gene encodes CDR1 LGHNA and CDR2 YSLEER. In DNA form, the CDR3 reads TGCGCCAGCAGCCCGATGAGAGATAGTGCAGGGTCCTACAATGAGCAGTTCTTC. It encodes CASSPMRDSAGSYNEQFF.